The 2 T cell receptor beta chains reported below all come from one sample, sequenced in a study of cytomegalovirus exposure and HLA in healthy donors. Researchers ran the PCR with 60 Vbeta and 13 Jbeta primers. The assay was immunoSEQ multiplex PCR, and TCRdb's table has in-frame clones only and misses some. The table lists about 200,000 clones, around 79% of them singletons. The specimen was PBMCs. The receptor set was obtained from a woman aged 50 to 60 in good health and CMV-seronegative.

The chain is built from TRBV4-3 and TRBJ2-1; 8 nucleotides agree with TRBD2. CDR1 LGHNA and CDR2 YSLEER come from the germline V gene. Trimming cost V 4 bases and J 8 bases; bases outside gene matches: 22. This CDR3 region has 19 residues. The CDR3 reads CASSPGKVGGAGGRYEQFF. Written as DNA, the CDR3 is TGCGCCAGCAGCCCCGGGAAGGTGGGGGGGGCGGGGGGTAGGTATGAGCAGTTCTTC.

This clone was detected a few times. The chain joins TRBV6-5 to TRBJ2-1, with a tentative D call TRBD1 (6 bases). The CDR3 sequence is 12 residues long. Trimming stripped 6 bases from V and 8 bases from J, with 11 bases between. CDR1 is MNHEY, CDR2 SVGAGI, per germline. CDR3 in DNA: TGTGCCAGCAGCCTGGGACACCATGAGCAGTTCTTC. This gives the protein CASSLGHHEQFF.